Detailed here is one TCR beta chain. Its specificity is unknown. These data come from a study of cytomegalovirus exposure and HLA in healthy donors. PCR amplification relied on 60 Vbeta primers (plus 13 Jbeta primers). The data were produced by immunoSEQ multiplex PCR, yet TCRdb's version contains in-frame clones alone and is incomplete. The data show 130,000 or so clones, around 80% seen once. Study-wide results and limits: In vitro, a few CMV-associated chains proved specific for CMV antigens. Later, an analysis showed that TCR beta chains associated with HLA were more clonally expanded than others that were equally common. High specificity and sensitivity for cytomegalovirus status were reported for the classifier. In an earlier analysis, productive rearrangement rates for most beta V segments clustered near 90% or 30%.

This TCR was recovered from a man in his late teens or twenties in good health and CMV-seropositive. The sequenced material came from PBMCs.

The CDR3 loop is CASSKETQYF. CDR3 nucleotide sequence: TGTGCCAGCAGCAAAGAGACCCAGTACTTC. This rearrangement joins TRBV2 to TRBJ2-5; D is undetermined. V was pared by 6 bases and J by 3 bases, with 2 bases between. Germline V gene lookup returns CDR1 SNHLY and CDR2 FYNNEI. This CDR3 comprises 10 residues.